The sequence of this TCR beta chain was determined in a study of cytomegalovirus exposure and HLA in healthy donors. It was the roughly 130-subject validation cohort, separate from the roughly 700-subject first cohort, to which the donors belonged. Study-wide findings and caveats: A subsequent analysis found that TCR clusters from the first cohort also tended to co-occur in the 120 or so validation repertoires, with around 94% of cluster scores above 0. The study listed under 200 cytomegalovirus-associated TCR beta chains.

The method was immunoSEQ multiplex PCR; TCRdb's version includes in-frame clones alone and lacks a portion of them. The table records roughly 150,000 clones, more than 75% of them present only once. The CDR3 is 14 amino acids. Germline lookup yields CDR1 SGHAT and CDR2 FQNNGV. V was trimmed by 1 base and J by 5 bases, leaving 9 bases between them. Points on this clone: What it recognizes is unknown.

This TCR was recovered from a man between 18 and 35 years old in good health and CMV-seronegative. V usage is TRBV11-2 and J usage is TRBJ2-1, with D maybe TRBD2 (6 bases). Material for sequencing was PBMCs. The CDR3 sequence is CASSLVGGDNEQFF. CDR3 sequence (DNA): TGTGCCAGCAGCTTAGTGGGCGGGGACAATGAGCAGTTCTTC.